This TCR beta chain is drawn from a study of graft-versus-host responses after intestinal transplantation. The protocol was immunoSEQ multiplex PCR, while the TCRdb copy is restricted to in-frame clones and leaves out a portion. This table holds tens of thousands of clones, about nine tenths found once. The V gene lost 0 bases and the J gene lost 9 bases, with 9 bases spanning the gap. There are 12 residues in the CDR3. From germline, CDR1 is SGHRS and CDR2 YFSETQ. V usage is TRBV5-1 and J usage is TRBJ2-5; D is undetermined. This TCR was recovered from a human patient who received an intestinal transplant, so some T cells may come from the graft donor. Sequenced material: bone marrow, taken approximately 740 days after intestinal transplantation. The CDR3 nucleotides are TGCGCCAGCAGCTTGGGGAACCGACCCCAGTACTTC. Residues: CASSLGNRPQYF.